The rows below give T cell receptor beta chains drawn from one sample of a study of blood T cell repertoires in COVID-19. Assay used: immunoSEQ multiplex PCR; TCRdb lists only in-frame clones, some missing. This sample has more than 120,000 clones, with about 87% found just once. What was sequenced was peripheral blood. These receptors all come from a man aged 50 to 60 who had recovered from COVID-19. The CDR3 runs from the conserved cysteine through the conserved F or W. D genes are given only for firm matches. The size entry is marked missing in some rows and otherwise reads once, few, many or a size class.

j_gene: TRBJ1-1; d_gene: -; v_gene: TRBV6-2/TRBV6-3; abundance: -; CDR3aa: CASSYSIGRRGSAFF; CDR3nt: TGTGCCAGCAGTTACTCGATAGGCCGGAGAGGGTCCGCTTTCTTT
j_gene: TRBJ1-1; d_gene: TRBD1; v_gene: TRBV9; abundance: -; CDR3aa: CASSPGTGTMNTEAFF; CDR3nt: TGTGCCAGCAGCCCCGGGACAGGGACAATGAACACTGAAGCTTTCTTT
j_gene: TRBJ2-7; d_gene: TRBD1; v_gene: TRBV11-3; abundance: -; CDR3aa: CASSLVGQGPSEQYF; CDR3nt: TGTGCCAGCAGCTTAGTAGGACAGGGGCCCTCCGAGCAGTACTTC
j_gene: TRBJ2-1; d_gene: TRBD2; v_gene: TRBV7-2; abundance: -; CDR3aa: CASSWRRGAVYNEQFF; CDR3nt: TGTGCCAGCAGCTGGCGGCGGGGGGCCGTCTACAATGAGCAGTTCTTC
j_gene: TRBJ2-5; d_gene: -; v_gene: TRBV12-3/TRBV12-4; abundance: -; CDR3aa: CASSLRGQETQYF; CDR3nt: TGTGCCAGCAGCCTCAGGGGCCAAGAGACCCAGTACTTC
j_gene: TRBJ2-1; d_gene: -; v_gene: TRBV24-1; abundance: -; CDR3aa: CATSDSGVNEQFF; CDR3nt: TGTGCCACCAGTGATTCCGGGGTGAATGAGCAGTTCTTC
j_gene: TRBJ2-1; d_gene: -; v_gene: TRBV7-3; abundance: -; CDR3aa: CASSLDPGNEQFF; CDR3nt: TGTGCCAGCAGCTTAGATCCGGGAAATGAGCAGTTCTTC
j_gene: TRBJ2-7; d_gene: TRBD1; v_gene: TRBV14; abundance: -; CDR3aa: CASSQGGTGGEESSYEQYF; CDR3nt: TGTGCCAGCAGCCAAGGCGGGACAGGGGGCGAGGAAAGCTCCTACGAGCAGTACTTC
j_gene: TRBJ2-1; d_gene: TRBD2; v_gene: TRBV27; abundance: -; CDR3aa: CASSSSGGALYNEQFF; CDR3nt: TGTGCCAGCAGTTCTAGCGGGGGGGCTCTGTACAATGAGCAGTTCTTC
j_gene: TRBJ2-1; d_gene: TRBD2; v_gene: TRBV2; abundance: -; CDR3aa: CASSGEGGRGSYNEQFF; CDR3nt: TGTGCCAGCAGTGGGGAGGGAGGGCGCGGTTCCTACAATGAGCAGTTCTTC
j_gene: TRBJ1-5; d_gene: TRBD1; v_gene: TRBV6-1; abundance: -; CDR3aa: CASSKGQAYSNQPQHF; CDR3nt: TGTGCCAGCAGTAAAGGACAGGCCTATAGCAATCAGCCCCAGCATTTT
j_gene: TRBJ2-7; d_gene: TRBD2; v_gene: TRBV30; abundance: -; CDR3aa: CAWSGGGSYEQYF; CDR3nt: TGTGCCTGGAGTGGGGGAGGGTCCTACGAGCAGTACTTC
j_gene: TRBJ2-7; d_gene: -; v_gene: TRBV12-5; abundance: -; CDR3aa: CASGWGPPLYEQYF; CDR3nt: TGTGCTAGTGGTTGGGGCCCTCCCCTCTACGAGCAGTACTTC
j_gene: TRBJ2-3; d_gene: TRBD1; v_gene: TRBV6-4; abundance: -; CDR3aa: CASSDTGGPDTQYF; CDR3nt: TGTGCCAGCAGTGACACAGGGGGCCCAGATACGCAGTATTTT
j_gene: TRBJ2-7; d_gene: -; v_gene: TRBV5-1; abundance: -; CDR3aa: CASSSQGYEQYF; CDR3nt: TGCGCCAGCAGCTCTCAGGGCTACGAGCAGTACTTC
j_gene: TRBJ2-3; d_gene: TRBD2; v_gene: TRBV4-3; abundance: -; CDR3aa: CASSQEFSGVDTQYF; CDR3nt: TGCGCCAGCAGCCAAGAATTTAGCGGGGTTGATACGCAGTATTTT
j_gene: TRBJ1-2; d_gene: TRBD1; v_gene: TRBV4-1; abundance: -; CDR3aa: CASSHARQGLAYGYTF; CDR3nt: TGCGCCAGCAGCCACGCGAGACAGGGATTGGCCTATGGCTACACCTTC
j_gene: TRBJ2-5; d_gene: -; v_gene: TRBV19; abundance: few; CDR3aa: CASSILNDGGKETQYF; CDR3nt: TGTGCCAGTAGTATTTTAAATGACGGGGGTAAAGAGACCCAGTACTTC
j_gene: TRBJ1-1; d_gene: -; v_gene: TRBV5-1; abundance: -; CDR3aa: CASSLALNTEAFF; CDR3nt: TGCGCCAGCAGCTTGGCTTTGAACACTGAAGCTTTCTTT
j_gene: TRBJ1-1; d_gene: -; v_gene: TRBV18; abundance: -; CDR3aa: CASSPDQGLAFF; CDR3nt: TGTGCCAGCTCACCAGACCAGGGACTAGCTTTCTTT
j_gene: TRBJ2-5; d_gene: TRBD2; v_gene: TRBV15; abundance: -; CDR3aa: CATALPAGGQETQYF; CDR3nt: TGTGCCACCGCCCTCCCTGCGGGGGGCCAAGAGACCCAGTACTTC
j_gene: TRBJ1-5; d_gene: -; v_gene: TRBV19; abundance: -; CDR3aa: CASSIPRSGGNQPQHF; CDR3nt: TGTGCCAGTAGTATACCCAGGTCCGGGGGCAATCAGCCCCAGCATTTT
j_gene: TRBJ1-1; d_gene: -; v_gene: TRBV11-2; abundance: -; CDR3aa: CASSLEFSGGLNTEAFF; CDR3nt: TGTGCCAGCAGCTTAGAATTCTCTGGGGGGTTAAACACTGAAGCTTTCTTT
j_gene: TRBJ2-3; d_gene: TRBD2; v_gene: TRBV25-1; abundance: -; CDR3aa: CASTGTSGDADTQYF; CDR3nt: TGTGCCAGCACTGGGACTAGCGGGGACGCAGATACGCAGTATTTT
j_gene: TRBJ2-2; d_gene: -; v_gene: TRBV21-1; abundance: -; CDR3aa: CASTRLAGVYYTGELFF; CDR3nt: TGTGCCAGCACTAGGTTAGCGGGGGTCTATTACACCGGGGAGCTGTTTTTT
j_gene: TRBJ1-1; d_gene: -; v_gene: TRBV7-2; abundance: -; CDR3aa: CASSVAGGSGTEAFF; CDR3nt: TGTGCCAGCAGCGTCGCTGGGGGCTCGGGCACTGAAGCTTTCTTT
j_gene: TRBJ1-5; d_gene: TRBD1; v_gene: TRBV4-1; abundance: -; CDR3aa: CASSTRQGASNQPQHF; CDR3nt: TGCGCCAGCAGCACACGACAGGGGGCGAGCAATCAGCCCCAGCATTTT
j_gene: TRBJ2-7; d_gene: TRBD1; v_gene: TRBV6-5; abundance: -; CDR3aa: CASSPPGGRNYEQYF; CDR3nt: TGTGCCAGCAGTCCCCCAGGGGGCAGGAACTATGAGCAGTACTTC
j_gene: TRBJ1-1; d_gene: -; v_gene: TRBV12-3/TRBV12-4; abundance: -; CDR3aa: CASSSYGPTEAFF; CDR3nt: TGTGCCAGCAGTTCTTATGGCCCAACTGAAGCTTTCTTT
j_gene: TRBJ2-7; d_gene: TRBD2; v_gene: TRBV19; abundance: -; CDR3aa: CASSIGGGAVEQYF; CDR3nt: TGTGCCAGTAGTATAGGCGGGGGGGCAGTCGAGCAGTACTTC
j_gene: TRBJ2-2; d_gene: -; v_gene: TRBV7-9; abundance: once; CDR3aa: CASSRGNTGELFF; CDR3nt: TGTGCCAGCAGTCGGGGGAACACCGGGGAGCTGTTTTTT
j_gene: TRBJ2-5; d_gene: TRBD2; v_gene: TRBV5-1; abundance: -; CDR3aa: CASSLATSGGETQYF; CDR3nt: TGCGCCAGCAGCTTGGCCACTAGCGGGGGTGAGACCCAGTACTTC
j_gene: TRBJ2-3; d_gene: TRBD2; v_gene: TRBV13; abundance: -; CDR3aa: CASSLSPSGSTDTQYF; CDR3nt: TGTGCCAGCAGCTTATCCCCTAGCGGTTCCACAGATACGCAGTATTTT
j_gene: TRBJ2-2; d_gene: -; v_gene: TRBV12-5; abundance: -; CDR3aa: CARGSSTGELFF; CDR3nt: TGTGCTAGGGGCAGCTCCACCGGGGAGCTGTTTTTT
j_gene: TRBJ2-2; d_gene: -; v_gene: TRBV7-9; abundance: once; CDR3aa: CASRTGNTGELFF; CDR3nt: TGTGCCAGCAGGACAGGGAACACCGGGGAGCTGTTTTTT
j_gene: TRBJ1-2; d_gene: -; v_gene: TRBV7-9; abundance: -; CDR3aa: CAEAGAGDDYGYTF; CDR3nt: TGTGCAGAAGCTGGGGCAGGGGACGACTATGGCTACACCTTC
j_gene: TRBJ1-2; d_gene: TRBD1; v_gene: TRBV19; abundance: -; CDR3aa: CASSRQGLTNYGYTF; CDR3nt: TGTGCCAGTAGTAGACAGGGGCTAACTAACTATGGCTACACCTTC
j_gene: TRBJ2-5; d_gene: -; v_gene: TRBV7-9; abundance: -; CDR3aa: CASSLRGLETQYF; CDR3nt: TGTGCCAGCAGCTTACGGGGGTTAGAGACCCAGTACTTC
j_gene: TRBJ2-7; d_gene: -; v_gene: TRBV10-1; abundance: -; CDR3aa: CASSLSSYEQYF; CDR3nt: TGCGCCAGCAGTCTAAGCTCCTACGAGCAGTACTTC
j_gene: TRBJ1-5; d_gene: -; v_gene: TRBV19; abundance: -; CDR3aa: CASRIGTFRGHQPQHF; CDR3nt: TGTGCCAGTAGGATAGGGACCTTCCGAGGGCATCAGCCCCAGCATTTT
j_gene: TRBJ1-1; d_gene: -; v_gene: TRBV6-2/TRBV6-3; abundance: -; CDR3aa: CASSYSRGGLTLNTEAFF; CDR3nt: TGTGCCAGCAGTTACTCGCGGGGAGGCCTGACTTTGAACACTGAAGCTTTCTTT
j_gene: TRBJ2-1; d_gene: -; v_gene: TRBV7-6; abundance: -; CDR3aa: CASSPTQDQGNEQFF; CDR3nt: TGTGCCAGCAGCCCGACCCAGGATCAGGGTAATGAGCAGTTCTTC